The TCR beta chain under discussion was sequenced for a study of blood T cells in healthy people across ages. The study's findings and limits: Estimated diversity, derived from one million T cells, was regarded as an underestimate.

CDR1 and CDR2 (germline): MRHNA, SNTAGT. With 6 bases removed from V and 1 base from J, the gap between germline ends came to 15 bases. The CDR3 loop spans 15 amino acids. Combining a sample-barcoded 5' primer with a J-beta primer mix, a second PCR ran for 7 to 11 cycles. TCRdb re-analysed the 5' RACE reads in MiXCR, keeping a single row per CDR3 protein. The table has 700,000 to 950,000 distinct CDR3 sequences, roughly 43% seen once. On this clonotype: No antigen is known for it.

This receptor was identified in a woman aged 55-69 years in good health. V gene TRBV6-4 combines with J gene TRBJ1-1; D may be TRBD1 (6 bases). Sequencing input: blood. The DNA for the CDR3 is TGTGCCAGCAGCCTCCACGGGACACCGAACACTGAAGCTTTCTTT. The encoded protein is CASSLHGTPNTEAFF.